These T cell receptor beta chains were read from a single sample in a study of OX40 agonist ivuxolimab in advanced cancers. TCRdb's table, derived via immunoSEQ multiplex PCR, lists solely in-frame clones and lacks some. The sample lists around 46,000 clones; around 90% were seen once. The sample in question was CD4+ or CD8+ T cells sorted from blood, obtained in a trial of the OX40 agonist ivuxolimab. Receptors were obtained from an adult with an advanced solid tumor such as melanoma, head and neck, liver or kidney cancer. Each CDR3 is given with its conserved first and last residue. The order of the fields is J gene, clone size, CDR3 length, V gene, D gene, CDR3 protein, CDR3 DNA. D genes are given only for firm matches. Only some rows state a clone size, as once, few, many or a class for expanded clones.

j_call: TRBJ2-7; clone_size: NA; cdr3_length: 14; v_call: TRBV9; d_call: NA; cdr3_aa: CASSVRDHTYEQYF; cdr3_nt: TGTGCCAGCAGCGTACGGGATCACACTTACGAGCAGTACTTC
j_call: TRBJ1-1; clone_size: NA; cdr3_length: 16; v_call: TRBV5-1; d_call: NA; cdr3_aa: CASSLVDGAGSPEAFF; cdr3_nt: TGCGCCAGCAGCTTGGTGGATGGTGCAGGGAGTCCTGAAGCTTTCTTT
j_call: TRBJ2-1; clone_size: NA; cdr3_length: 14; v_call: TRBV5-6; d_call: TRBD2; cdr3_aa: CASSFGGRALEQFF; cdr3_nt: TGTGCCAGCAGCTTCGGCGGGAGGGCCCTTGAGCAGTTCTTC
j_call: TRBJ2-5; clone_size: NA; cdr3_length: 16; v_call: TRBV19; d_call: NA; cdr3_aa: CASSIGGGRREETQYF; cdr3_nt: TGTGCCAGTAGTATAGGCGGGGGCCGTCGGGAAGAGACCCAGTACTTC
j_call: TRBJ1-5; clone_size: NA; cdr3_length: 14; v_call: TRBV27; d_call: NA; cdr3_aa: CASSSGYSNQPQHF; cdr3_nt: TGTGCCAGCAGTTCGGGATATAGCAATCAGCCCCAGCATTTT
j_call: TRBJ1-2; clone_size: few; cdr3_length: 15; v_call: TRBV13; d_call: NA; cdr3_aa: CASSLGRGHNYGYTF; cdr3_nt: TGTGCCAGCAGCTTGGGTAGGGGCCATAACTATGGCTACACCTTC
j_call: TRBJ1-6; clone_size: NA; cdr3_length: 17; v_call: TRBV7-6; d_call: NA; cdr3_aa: CASSLGAISSYNSPLHF; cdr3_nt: TGTGCCAGCAGCTTAGGGGCCATAAGCTCCTATAATTCACCCCTCCACTTT
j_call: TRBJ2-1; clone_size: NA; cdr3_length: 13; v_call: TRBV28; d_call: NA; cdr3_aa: CASSPTPGAVQFF; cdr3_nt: TGTGCCAGCAGTCCCACTCCAGGGGCGGTGCAGTTCTTC
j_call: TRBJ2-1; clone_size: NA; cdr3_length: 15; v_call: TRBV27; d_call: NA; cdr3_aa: CASSLLSYPYNEQFF; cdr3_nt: TGTGCCAGCAGTTTATTAAGCTATCCCTACAATGAGCAGTTCTTC
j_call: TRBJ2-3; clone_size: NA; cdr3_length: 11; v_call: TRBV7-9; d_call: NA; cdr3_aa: CASSLHKEQYF; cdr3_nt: TGTGCCAGCAGTCTTCATAAAGAGCAGTATTTT
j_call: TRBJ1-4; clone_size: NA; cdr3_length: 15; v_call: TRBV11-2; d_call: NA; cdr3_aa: CASRIGPAYGEKLFF; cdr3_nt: TGTGCCAGCAGGATAGGACCGGCCTATGGGGAAAAACTGTTTTTT
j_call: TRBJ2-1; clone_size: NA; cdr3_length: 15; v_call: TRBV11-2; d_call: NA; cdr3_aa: CASSLSGFVYNEQFF; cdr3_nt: TGTGCCAGCAGCTTATCAGGGTTCGTTTACAATGAGCAGTTCTTC
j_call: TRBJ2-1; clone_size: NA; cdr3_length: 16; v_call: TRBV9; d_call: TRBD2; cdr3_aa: CASSVRLAGAGNEQFF; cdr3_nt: TGTGCCAGCAGCGTCCGACTAGCGGGAGCTGGCAATGAGCAGTTCTTC
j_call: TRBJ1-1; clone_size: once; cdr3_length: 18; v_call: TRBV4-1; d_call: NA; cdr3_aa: CASSQDLQGTLGRTEAFF; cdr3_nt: TGCGCCAGCAGCCAAGATCTACAGGGCACCCTCGGCAGGACTGAAGCTTTCTTT
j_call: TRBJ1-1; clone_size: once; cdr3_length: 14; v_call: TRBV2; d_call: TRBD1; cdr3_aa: CATPTGGASTEAFF; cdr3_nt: TGTGCCACCCCGACAGGGGGCGCTTCCACTGAAGCTTTCTTT
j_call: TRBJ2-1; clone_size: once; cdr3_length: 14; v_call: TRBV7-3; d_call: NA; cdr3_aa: CASSLSLGDNEQFF; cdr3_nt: TGTGCCAGCAGCTTAAGTTTGGGAGACAATGAGCAGTTCTTC
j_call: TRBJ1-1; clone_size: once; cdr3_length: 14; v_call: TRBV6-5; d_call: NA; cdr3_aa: CASSYGGPNGEAFF; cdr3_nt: TGTGCCAGCAGTTACGGGGGACCAAACGGTGAAGCTTTCTTT
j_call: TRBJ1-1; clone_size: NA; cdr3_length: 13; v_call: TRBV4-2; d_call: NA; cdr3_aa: CASSQARENEAFF; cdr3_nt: TGTGCCAGCAGCCAAGCCCGGGAAAATGAAGCTTTCTTT
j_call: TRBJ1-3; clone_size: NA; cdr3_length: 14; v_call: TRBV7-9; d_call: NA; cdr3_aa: CASSLGPSGNTIYF; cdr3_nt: TGTGCCAGCAGCCTCGGACCCTCTGGAAACACCATATATTTT
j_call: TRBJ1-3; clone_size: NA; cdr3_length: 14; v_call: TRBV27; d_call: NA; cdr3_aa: CASRTVYSGNTIYF; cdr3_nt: TGTGCCAGCAGAACAGTTTATTCTGGAAACACCATATATTTT